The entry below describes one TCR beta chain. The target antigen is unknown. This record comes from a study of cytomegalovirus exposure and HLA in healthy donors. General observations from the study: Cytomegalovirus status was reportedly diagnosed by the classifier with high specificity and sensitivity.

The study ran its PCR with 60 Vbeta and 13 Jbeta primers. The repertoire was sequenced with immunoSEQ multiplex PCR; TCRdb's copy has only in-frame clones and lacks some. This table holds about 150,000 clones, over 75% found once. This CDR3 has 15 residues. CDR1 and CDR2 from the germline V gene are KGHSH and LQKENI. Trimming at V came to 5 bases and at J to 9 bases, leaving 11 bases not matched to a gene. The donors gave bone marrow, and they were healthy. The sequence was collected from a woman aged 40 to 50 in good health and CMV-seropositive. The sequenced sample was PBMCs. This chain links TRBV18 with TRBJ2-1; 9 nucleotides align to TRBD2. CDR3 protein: CASSIYSGSSIEQFF. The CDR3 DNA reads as TGTGCCAGCTCAATCTATAGCGGGAGTAGTATTGAGCAGTTCTTC.